Listed here is a single TCR beta chain. No antigen is known for it. The entry originates in a study of response to subunit inactivated influenza vaccine. Study-wide findings and caveats: Authors suggested few new T cells are recruited by each seasonal influenza vaccination.

Via MiXCR, TCRdb re-called the RT-PCR reads, giving one row per CDR3 protein. The table records about 780,000 distinct CDR3 sequences, about 18% of them present only once. V shed 6 bases and J shed 5 bases, with 19 bases lying between them. The germline CDR1 and CDR2 sequences are GTSNPN and SVGIG (reference sequence). The CDR3 is 15 residues long. The sequencing used PBMCs from blood, collected 5 to 6 days after vaccination. The chain combines TRBV30 with TRBJ2-2, with D perhaps TRBD2 (7 bases). The receptor was isolated from a man aged 45-65 years who received an inactivated influenza vaccine. The CDR3 loop is CACSLGGAGTGELFF. CDR3 in DNA: TGTGCCTGCTCCCTTGGGGGGGCCGGGACCGGGGAGCTGTTTTTT.